The TCR beta chain described here comes from a study of spatial heterogeneity in lung cancer. Study-level results: Ubiquitous expanded tumor TCRs were observed in blood more at resection than follow-up.

TCRdb reprocessed the 5' RACE reads via MiXCR and lists one record per CDR3 protein. This sample has roughly 39,000 distinct CDR3 sequences, with over 6.5% found just once. The V end was cut by 1 base, the J end by 2 bases, with 9 bases between. In germline, CDR1 is SGHTA, CDR2 FQGNSA. The CDR3 is made up of 15 amino acids. As to time point: sample taken at primary tumor resection. 72 TRACERx patients with early, untreated non-small cell lung cancer donated samples. Sequencing was performed on whole RNA extracted from tumor and nontumor lung tissue, or from frozen PBMC, and the material was left unsorted. This clonotype turned up a few times. Its antigen is as yet unknown.

This sequence originates from a female donor with early-stage non-small cell lung cancer. The chain combines TRBV7-2 with TRBJ2-1; D possibly matches TRBD1 or TRBD2 (5 bases each). Source: PBMCs, taken at surgery. The DNA of the CDR3 is TGTGCCAGCAGCTTAGGAGGGGTCGCCTACAATGAGCAGTTCTTC. Translation gives CASSLGGVAYNEQFF.